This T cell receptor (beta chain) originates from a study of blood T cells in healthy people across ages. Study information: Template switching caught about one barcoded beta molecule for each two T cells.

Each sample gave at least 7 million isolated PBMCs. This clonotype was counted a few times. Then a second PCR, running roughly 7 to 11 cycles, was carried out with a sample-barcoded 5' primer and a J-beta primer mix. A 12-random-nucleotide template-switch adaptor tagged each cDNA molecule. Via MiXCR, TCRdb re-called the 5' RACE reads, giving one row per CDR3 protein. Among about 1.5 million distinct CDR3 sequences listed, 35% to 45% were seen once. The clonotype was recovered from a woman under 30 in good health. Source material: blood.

CDR3 nucleotides: TGTGCCAGCAGCTTAGTCCCTAGCGGGGGTCTCTACGAGCAGTACTTC. Its translation: CASSLVPSGGLYEQYF. J is TRBJ2-7 and V is TRBV7-2; TRBD2 aligns across 10 bases. The CDR3 loop spans 16 amino acids. The V and J ends lost 1 base and 3 bases, in that order; junction bases with no gene match: 6. Germline CDR1 is SGHTA and CDR2 is FQGNSA.